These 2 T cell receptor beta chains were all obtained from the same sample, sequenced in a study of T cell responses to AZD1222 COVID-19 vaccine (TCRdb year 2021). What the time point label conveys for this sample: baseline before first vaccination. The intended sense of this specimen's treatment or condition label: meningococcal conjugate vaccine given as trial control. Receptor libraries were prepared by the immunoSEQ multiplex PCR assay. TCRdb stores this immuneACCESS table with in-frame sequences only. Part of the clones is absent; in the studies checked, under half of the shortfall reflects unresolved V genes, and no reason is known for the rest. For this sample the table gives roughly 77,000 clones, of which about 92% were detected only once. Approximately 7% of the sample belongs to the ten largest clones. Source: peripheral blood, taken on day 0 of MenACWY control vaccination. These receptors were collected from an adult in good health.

CDR3 sequence (DNA): TGTGCCAGCAGCGTAGATGCAGGGGGCACCTCTGGAAACACCATATATTTT. It yields the protein CASSVDAGGTSGNTIYF. This rearrangement joins TRBV9 to TRBJ1-3; 8 positions agree with TRBD1. The CDR3 length is 17 residues. The junction had 5 bases not matched to a gene; V was cut back by 0 bases and J by 0 bases. Germline-derived CDR1 and CDR2 are SGDLS and YYNGEE.

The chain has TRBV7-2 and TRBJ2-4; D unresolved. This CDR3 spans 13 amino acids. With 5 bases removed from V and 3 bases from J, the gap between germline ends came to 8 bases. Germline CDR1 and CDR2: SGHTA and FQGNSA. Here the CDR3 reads CASSPGLKNIQYF. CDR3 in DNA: TGTGCCAGCAGCCCAGGCCTCAAAAACATTCAGTACTTC.